Listed below are T cell receptor beta chains from one sample, sequenced in a study of cytomegalovirus exposure and HLA in healthy donors. Some clones are missing from TCRdb's copy, which holds only in-frame ones; the method was immunoSEQ multiplex PCR. Of 80,000 to 100,000 clones detected, about three quarters appear once; the ten largest clones hold over 3%. Sequenced sample: PBMCs. The receptors originated from a man aged 40-50 years in good health and CMV-seronegative. Both conserved end residues are part of each CDR3. Fields, in order: D gene, clone size, J gene, V gene, CDR3 protein, CDR3 DNA. The D gene is left open where the match is weak. A clone size is listed for some rows: how often the clone was seen (once, few, many), or a class if it is expanded.

NA | NA | TRBJ2-2 | TRBV5-1 | CASSSGTPLWGELFF | TGCGCCAGCAGCTCCGGGACACCCCTTTGGGGGGAGCTGTTTTTT
NA | NA | TRBJ1-4 | TRBV4-2 | CASSYRLQGEKLFF | TGTGCCAGCAGCTATCGGCTCCAGGGCGAAAAACTGTTTTTT
NA | few | TRBJ2-3 | TRBV5-6 | CASSSRRGRFPDTQYF | TGTGCCAGCAGCTCACGGCGGGGGCGGTTCCCAGATACGCAGTATTTT
TRBD1 | NA | TRBJ2-3 | TRBV2 | CASCGTSTGMDTQYF | TGTGCCAGCTGCGGCACCTCGACAGGGATGGATACGCAGTATTTT
NA | NA | TRBJ2-2 | TRBV5-5 | CASSSRTEYTGELFF | TGTGCCAGCAGCTCGCGGACAGAATACACCGGGGAGCTGTTTTTT
TRBD1 | NA | TRBJ1-2 | TRBV4-1 | CASSQNLYRGNGYTF | TGCGCCAGCAGCCAAAACTTGTACAGGGGAAATGGCTACACCTTC
NA | NA | TRBJ2-6 | TRBV5-6 | CASSLAGTGANVLTF | TGTGCCAGCAGCTTGGCAGGGACTGGGGCCAACGTCCTGACTTTC
TRBD1 | few | TRBJ2-1 | TRBV10-3 | CAISELKRDRANYNSYNEQFF | TGTGCCATCAGTGAGCTTAAGCGGGACAGGGCAAATTATAACTCCTACAATGAGCAGTTCTTC
NA | once | TRBJ1-6 | TRBV19 | CASSRDINNSPLHF | TGTGCCAGTAGTAGGGACATCAATAATTCACCCCTCCACTTT
NA | few | TRBJ1-4 | TRBV5-6 | CASSLAGVLEKLFF | TGTGCCAGCAGCTTGGCCGGTGTGTTAGAAAAACTGTTTTTT
TRBD1 | NA | TRBJ2-3 | TRBV5-6 | CASSWPGTGLDTQYF | TGTGCCAGCAGCTGGCCCGGGACAGGGTTAGATACGCAGTATTTT
NA | NA | TRBJ1-1 | TRBV7-2 | CASSRNREAEAFF | TGTGCCAGCAGCCGGAACAGGGAAGCTGAAGCTTTCTTT
NA | NA | TRBJ2-2 | TRBV7-9 | CASSLTQVNTGELFF | TGTGCCAGCAGCTTAACACAGGTTAACACCGGGGAGCTGTTTTTT
TRBD1 | NA | TRBJ2-5 | TRBV5-1 | CASSLGDTGDPETQYF | TGCGCCAGCAGCTTGGGGGACACAGGGGACCCGGAGACCCAGTACTTC
TRBD2 | NA | TRBJ2-5 | TRBV7-2 | CASSEQTTSGEDF | TGTGCCAGCAGCGAGCAAACTACTAGCGGTGAAGACTTC
TRBD2 | NA | TRBJ2-3 | TRBV7-8 | CASSRIGVVAGGTDTQYF | TGTGCCAGCAGCCGGATAGGGGTTGTAGCGGGGGGCACAGATACGCAGTATTTT
NA | NA | TRBJ1-6 | TRBV7-9 | CASSRTRTAHNSPLHF | TGTGCCAGCAGCCGAACCAGGACAGCCCATAATTCACCCCTCCACTTT
NA | NA | TRBJ2-7 | TRBV6-5 | CASSPGGYEQYF | TGTGCCAGCAGTCCTGGAGGGTACGAGCAGTACTTC
NA | NA | TRBJ1-2 | TRBV19 | CASSSPYRTRHDGYTF | TGTGCCAGTAGTAGCCCCTACCGGACACGTCACGATGGCTACACCTTC
NA | NA | TRBJ2-2 | TRBV27 | CASSLRQFFWAGELFF | TGTGCCAGCAGTCTCAGGCAATTCTTTTGGGCCGGGGAGCTGTTTTTT
TRBD1 | NA | TRBJ2-2 | TRBV28 | CASSSGGQGHGELFF | TGTGCCAGCAGTTCAGGGGGTCAGGGGCACGGGGAGCTGTTTTTT
NA | NA | TRBJ1-5 | TRBV7-2 | CASSLMRDSNQPQHF | TGTGCCAGCAGCTTAATGCGGGATAGCAATCAGCCCCAGCATTTT
TRBD1 | NA | TRBJ1-4 | TRBV6-5 | CASSHRTGVAEKLFF | TGTGCCAGCAGCCACCGGACAGGGGTAGCTGAAAAACTGTTTTTT
NA | few | TRBJ2-3 | TRBV7-9 | CASSGLGGWEYF | TGTGCCAGCAGCGGACTAGGGGGATGGGAGTATTTT
TRBD1 | NA | TRBJ1-1 | TRBV6-5 | CASSQGGSYTEAFF | TGTGCCAGCAGTCAGGGGGGCAGCTACACTGAAGCTTTCTTT
NA | NA | TRBJ2-1 | TRBV23-1 | CASSHTTIDEQFF | TGCGCCAGCAGTCATACAACAATCGATGAGCAGTTCTTC
TRBD2 | NA | TRBJ2-7 | TRBV27 | CAGGGTDSYEQYF | TGTGCCGGGGGGGGGACGGATTCCTACGAGCAGTACTTC
NA | NA | TRBJ1-1 | TRBV5-1 | CASSLDTGTNTEAFF | TGCGCCAGCAGCTTGGATACAGGGACGAACACTGAAGCTTTCTTT
NA | NA | TRBJ1-1 | TRBV2 | CASSAGWGDTEAFF | TGTGCCAGCAGTGCCGGGTGGGGAGACACTGAAGCTTTCTTT